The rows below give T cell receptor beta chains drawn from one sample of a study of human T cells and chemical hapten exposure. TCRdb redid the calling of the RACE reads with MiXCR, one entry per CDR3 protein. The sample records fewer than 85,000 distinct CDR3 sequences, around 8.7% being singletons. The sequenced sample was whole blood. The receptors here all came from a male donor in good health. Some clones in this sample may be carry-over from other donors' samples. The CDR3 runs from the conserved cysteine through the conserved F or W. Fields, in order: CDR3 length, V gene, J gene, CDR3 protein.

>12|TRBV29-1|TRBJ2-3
CSVTFTTDTQYF
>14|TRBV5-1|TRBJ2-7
CASSLPGQNYEQYF
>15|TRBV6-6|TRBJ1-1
CASWGQGGTGTEAFF
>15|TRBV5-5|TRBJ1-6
CASSLLTGNNSPLHF
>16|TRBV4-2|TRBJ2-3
CASSEGTSQLRGTQYF
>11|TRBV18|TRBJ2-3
CASSPTDTQYF
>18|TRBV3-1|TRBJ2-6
CASTLDQTTIGGANVLTF
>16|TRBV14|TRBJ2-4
CASSQAGFWGKNIQYF
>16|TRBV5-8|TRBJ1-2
CASSLPRQGRGYGYTF
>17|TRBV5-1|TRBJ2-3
CASSIGGSGRSADTQYF
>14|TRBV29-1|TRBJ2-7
CSVGRTGVSYEQYF
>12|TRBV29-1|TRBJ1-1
CSVGVYNTEAFF
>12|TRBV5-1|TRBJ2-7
CASSSTGEEQYF
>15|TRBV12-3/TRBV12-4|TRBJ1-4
CASSLAETVGEKLFF
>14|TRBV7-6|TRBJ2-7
CASSSLGNSYEQYF
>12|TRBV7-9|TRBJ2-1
CASSHANNEQFF
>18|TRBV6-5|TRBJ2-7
CASSYVHLGGSGPYEQYF